The present T cell receptor beta chain was sequenced within a study of beta chain features in type 1 diabetes. The germline gives CDR1 LGHNA, CDR2 YSLEER. This CDR3 has 16 residues. Trimming removed 0 bases from V and 1 base from J, with 13 bases in between. General study results and limits: The naive, central memory and Treg TCRB repertoires showed an apparent similarity that was greater among patients than among healthy donors.

Expressed TCRB transcripts were sequenced, since all the RNA that had been isolated was reverse transcribed. Here immunoSEQ multiplex PCR was the method, and the copy in TCRdb shows in-frame clones only, minus some. The sample has 130,000 to 150,000 clones, more than 9% seen once. Notes on this clone: The target antigen is unknown.

The sample was naive CD4+ T cells from blood. The chain links TRBV4-3 to TRBJ2-7, with D unclear. The source is a man younger than 35 in good health. The CDR3, as DNA: TGCGCCAGCAGCCAAGATCCGGGTACTGGGTCCTACGAGCAGTACTTC. Translated, it gives CASSQDPGTGSYEQYF.